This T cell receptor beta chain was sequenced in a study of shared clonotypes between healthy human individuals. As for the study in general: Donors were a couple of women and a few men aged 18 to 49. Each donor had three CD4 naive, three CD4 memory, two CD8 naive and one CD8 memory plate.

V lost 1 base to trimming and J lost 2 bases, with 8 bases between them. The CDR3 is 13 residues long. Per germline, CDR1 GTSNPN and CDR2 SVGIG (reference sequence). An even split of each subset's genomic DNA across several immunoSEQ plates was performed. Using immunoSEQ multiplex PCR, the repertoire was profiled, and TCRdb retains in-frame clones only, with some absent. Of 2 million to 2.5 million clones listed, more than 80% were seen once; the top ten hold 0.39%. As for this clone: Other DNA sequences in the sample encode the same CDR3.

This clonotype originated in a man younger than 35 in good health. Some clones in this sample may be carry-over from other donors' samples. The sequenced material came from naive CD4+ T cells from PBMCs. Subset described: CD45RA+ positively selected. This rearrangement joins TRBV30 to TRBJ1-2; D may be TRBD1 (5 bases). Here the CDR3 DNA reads TGTGCCTGGAGTGGGGACGGGAACTATGGCTACACCTTC. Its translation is CAWSGDGNYGYTF.